This TCR beta chain was sequenced during a study of cytomegalovirus exposure and HLA in healthy donors. On the study more broadly: Of the donors genotyped, several hundred in all, around 76% fell in the Caucasian-associated ancestry cluster. Regarding the study as a whole: Rarity characterized most TCR sequences, yet some public TCRs appeared in many donors. Follow-up analysis later connected one missense variant in DCLRE1C with trimming of TCR beta V- and J-genes. According to reports, the classifier identified cytomegalovirus status with high specificity and sensitivity.

The germline gives CDR1 MNHEY, CDR2 SMNVEV (reference sequence). Unmatched junction bases numbered 6, after V lost 5 bases and J lost 3 bases. This CDR3 is built from 14 residues. This clone showed up just a few times. Its matching antigen is unknown. This PCR relied on a set of 60 Vbeta primers and 13 Jbeta primers. Sequencing used immunoSEQ multiplex PCR; TCRdb keeps in-frame clones, though not all of them. Of over 150,000 clones in the sample, approximately 78% were seen once. This sequence joins TRBV27 and TRBJ2-7; TRBD1 agrees at 8 bases. This receptor was obtained from a woman aged 45-60 years in good health and CMV-seropositive. Input material: PBMCs. Here the CDR3 reads CASSLAGGLYEQYF. CDR3 in DNA: TGTGCCAGCAGTCTCGCAGGGGGCCTCTACGAGCAGTACTTC.